This T cell receptor (beta chain) came from a study of blood T cell repertoires in COVID-19. About the research overall: PBMCs, B-cell-depleted T cells, or T cells provided the cDNA or gDNA that made up the material.

The method was immunoSEQ multiplex PCR; TCRdb's version includes in-frame clones alone and lacks a portion of them. The data contain under 250,000 clones, 80% to 85% of them singletons. This clone was seen just once. The sample comprised peripheral blood. The clonotype comes from a man aged 50-59 years with active or convalescent COVID-19.

DNA of the CDR3: TGTGCCAGCAGTTCTCCTGGGGCAGTCAATTCACCCCTCCACTTT. It codes for CASSSPGAVNSPLHF. The chain employs TRBV2 and TRBJ1-6, with D possibly TRBD1 on 5 matching bases. This CDR3 has 15 amino acids. Germline V CDR1 and CDR2: SNHLY, FYNNEI. Trimming pared 5 bases from V and 7 bases from J, leaving 15 bases between. The full variable domain, with the rest looked up from reference TRBV2 and TRBJ1-6, is EPEVTQTPSHQVTQMGQEVILRCVPISNHLYFYWYRQILGQKVEFLVSFYNNEISEKSEIFDDQFSVERPDGSNFTLKIRSTKLEDSAMYFCASSSPGAVNSPLHFGNGTRLTVT.